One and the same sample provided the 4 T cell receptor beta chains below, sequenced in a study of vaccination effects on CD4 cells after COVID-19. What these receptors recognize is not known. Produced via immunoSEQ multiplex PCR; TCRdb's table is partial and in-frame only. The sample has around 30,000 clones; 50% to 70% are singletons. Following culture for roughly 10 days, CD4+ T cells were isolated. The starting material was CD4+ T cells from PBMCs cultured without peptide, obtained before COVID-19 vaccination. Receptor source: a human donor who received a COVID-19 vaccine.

DNA of the CDR3: TGTGCCAGCAGCCAAGATTCCGGGGCCAACGTCCTGACTTTC. Amino acid sequence: CASSQDSGANVLTF. The rearrangement uses TRBV14 and TRBJ2-6; D gene uncertain. This CDR3 is built from 14 residues. CDR1 and CDR2 (germline): SGHDN, FVKESK. Trimming shortened V by 0 bases and J by 4 bases, and 4 bases separated the two germline ends. Full variable domain (outside the CDR3, taken from reference TRBV14 and TRBJ2-6): EAGVTQFPSHSVIEKGQTVTLRCDPISGHDNLYWYRRVMGKEIKFLLHFVKESKQDESGMPNNRFLAERTGGTYSTLKVQPAELEDSGVYFCASSQDSGANVLTFGAGSRLTVL.

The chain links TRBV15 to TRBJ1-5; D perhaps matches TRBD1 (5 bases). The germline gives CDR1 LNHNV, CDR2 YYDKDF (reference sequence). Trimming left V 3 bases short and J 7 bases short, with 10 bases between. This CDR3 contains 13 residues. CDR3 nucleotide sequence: TGTGCCACCAGCAGTTTGTGGGGGCAGCCCCAGCATTTT. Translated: CATSSLWGQPQHF.

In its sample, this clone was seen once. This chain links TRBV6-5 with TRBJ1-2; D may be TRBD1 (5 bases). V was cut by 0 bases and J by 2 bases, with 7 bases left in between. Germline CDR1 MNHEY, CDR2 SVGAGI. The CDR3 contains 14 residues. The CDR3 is CASSYSGGNYGYTF. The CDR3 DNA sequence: TGTGCCAGCAGTTACTCGGGGGGGAACTATGGCTACACCTTC.

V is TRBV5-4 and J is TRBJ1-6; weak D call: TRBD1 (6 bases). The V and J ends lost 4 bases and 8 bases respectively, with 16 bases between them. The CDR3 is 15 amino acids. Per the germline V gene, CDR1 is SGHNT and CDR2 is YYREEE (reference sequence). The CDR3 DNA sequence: TGTGCCAGCAGCGAGGACAGTACGGGGTATTCACCCCTCCACTTT. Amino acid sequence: CASSEDSTGYSPLHF.